This T cell receptor beta chain was profiled in a study of graft-versus-host responses after intestinal transplantation. Whole-study context: Recipients received multivisceral, liver-intestinal, or isolated intestinal transplants. Every one of the recipients received anti-thymocyte globulin induction and afterwards took tacrolimus and steroids for approximately three years. The study's findings and limits: Early HvG declines after transplant were associated with peak circulating GvH clone levels. The recipient marrow held GvH clones, and some of them showed up first in ileum or blood.

Of note for this clone: Its antigen is not known.

Some clones are missing from TCRdb's copy, which holds only in-frame ones; the method was immunoSEQ multiplex PCR. The sample carries about 39,000 clones, about 90% recorded once. The clonotype was recovered from a human patient who received an intestinal transplant, so some T cells may come from the graft donor. The sequences come from PBMCs, collected 260 to 270 days after transplant.

CDR3 nucleotides: TGTGCCAGTAGTATCAGGATCAGGATGAAAGATAGCACAGATACGCAGTATTTT. This gives the protein CASSIRIRMKDSTDTQYF. The chain combines TRBV19 with TRBJ2-3; D remains ambiguous. The CDR3 loop spans 18 amino acids. Between the trimmed V and J ends, which lost 3 bases and 0 bases, there was a span of 19 bases. In germline, CDR1 is LNHDA, CDR2 SQIVND (reference sequence).